These 18 T cell receptor beta chains came from one sample sequenced in a study of blood T cell repertoires in COVID-19. The protocol was immunoSEQ multiplex PCR, while the TCRdb copy is restricted to in-frame clones and leaves out a portion. The sample shows 400,000 to 500,000 clones, 70% to 90% of them seen only once. Sequenced: peripheral blood. The receptor set was obtained from a woman between 25 and 40 years old with active or convalescent COVID-19.

The chain is built from TRBV16 and TRBJ2-1, with TRBD2 matching over 8 bases. The germline V gene has CDR1 KGHSY and CDR2 FQNENV. CDR3 length: 15 amino acids. Trimming at V came to 0 bases and at J to 6 bases, leaving 4 bases not matched to a gene. CDR3 sequence reads: CASSQSRGGGNEQFF. In DNA, the CDR3 is TGTGCCAGCAGCCAATCCCGGGGGGGTGGCAATGAGCAGTTCTTC.

The gene calls are TRBV4-1 and TRBJ2-7, with D perhaps TRBD1 (6 bases). This CDR3 has 15 amino acids. CDR1 is MGHRA and CDR2 is YSYEKL in the germline V gene. V lost 3 bases, J lost 2 bases, and 14 bases lay in between. Here the CDR3 reads CASSQRTASAYEQYF. In DNA, the CDR3 is TGCGCCAGCAGCCAGCGGACAGCCTCAGCCTACGAGCAGTACTTC.

The chain combines TRBV6-5 with TRBJ2-4; possibly TRBD1 for D (6 bases). This CDR3 region has 14 residues. Trimming took off 5 bases at V and 9 bases at J, with 17 bases between the two ends. Germline V gene data show CDR1 as MNHEY and CDR2 as SVGAGI. CDR3 sequence: CASSLTGTKGIQYF. The CDR3 bases are TGTGCCAGCAGTCTAACTGGGACAAAAGGCATTCAGTACTTC.

The chain combines TRBV3-1 (or the pseudogene TRBV3-2) with TRBJ2-7; no firm D call. Trimming cost V 4 bases and J 1 base, with 8 bases left between them. The CDR3 runs 13 residues. Germline V CDR1 and CDR2: LGHDT, YNNKEL (reference sequence). CDR3 DNA: TGTGCCAGCAGCCCCCGGGTATCCTACGAGCAGTACTTC. This encodes CASSPRVSYEQYF.

The chain uses TRBV7-2 and TRBJ2-5; D may be TRBD2 (6 bases). With 5 bases removed from V and 1 base from J, the gap between germline ends came to 14 bases. Germline lookup yields CDR1 SGHTA and CDR2 FQGNSA. The CDR3 has 15 amino acids. Here the CDR3 DNA reads TGTGCCAGCAGCCCTTTTAGCGGCTTCCAAGAGACCCAGTACTTC. This gives the protein CASSPFSGFQETQYF.

The table lists this clone with a count of one. The chain is built from TRBV7-8 and TRBJ2-2; D perhaps matches TRBD1 (5 bases). The CDR3 is 22 amino acids. The V end lost 2 bases, the J end lost 3 bases, and 31 bases lay between the germline ends. CDR1 is SGHVS and CDR2 is FQNEAQ in the germline V gene. Here the CDR3 reads CASSLNPSVNSRQGSYTGELFF. The CDR3 nucleotides are TGTGCCAGCAGCTTAAATCCTTCGGTTAATTCTCGCCAGGGTTCTTACACCGGGGAGCTGTTTTTT.

This clone was seen only once. The CDR3 bases are TGCGCCAGCATTGGACAGGGGGAAGACTACACCTTC. This sequence encodes CASIGQGEDYTF. The chain combines TRBV5-1 with TRBJ1-2; 10 bases fit TRBD1. The CDR3 covers 12 residues. V lost 6 bases and J lost 10; bases outside the gene matches: 6. Per germline, CDR1 SGHRS and CDR2 YFSETQ. Full variable domain (missing parts from reference TRBV5-1 and TRBJ1-2): KAGVTQTPRYLIKTRGQQVTLSCSPISGHRSVSWYQQTPGQGLQFLFEYFSETQRNKGNFPGRFSGRQFSNSRSEMNVSTLELGDSALYLCASIGQGEDYTFGSGTRLTVV.

The chain joins TRBV15 to TRBJ2-1, with 10 positions matching TRBD2. The CDR3 extends over 16 amino acids. V shed 0 bases, J shed 9 bases, and the junction held 8 bases outside the gene matches. CDR1 LNHNV and CDR2 YYDKDF come from the germline V gene (reference sequence). CDR3 sequence reads: CATSRDLPSGSTEQFF. CDR3 nucleotide sequence: TGTGCCACCAGCAGAGATCTGCCTAGCGGGAGTACTGAGCAGTTCTTC.

V is TRBV9 and J is TRBJ2-1; TRBD2 aligns across 9 bases. After removal of 0 bases from V and 0 bases from J, the junction contained 10 bases not matched to a gene. The germline V gene encodes CDR1 SGDLS and CDR2 YYNGEE. The CDR3 extends over 19 amino acids. The CDR3 DNA follows: TGTGCCAGCAGCGTAGGACCAGAGATTAGCGGGAGCTCCTACAATGAGCAGTTCTTC. Its protein is CASSVGPEISGSSYNEQFF.

The rearrangement links TRBV10-3 to TRBJ2-6, with D perhaps matching TRBD1 (6 bases). This CDR3 spans 18 amino acids. In germline, CDR1 is ENHRY, CDR2 SYGVKD. V gave up 6 bases and J gave up 0 bases, with 18 bases separating them. DNA of the CDR3: TGTGCCATCAGCACAGGGCGCGGCCCAAGCTCTGGGGCCAACGTCCTGACTTTC. Amino acid sequence: CAISTGRGPSSGANVLTF.

V gene TRBV5-1 combines with J gene TRBJ2-5; 13 nucleotides match TRBD2. The CDR3 extends over 16 amino acids. Germline V gene lookup returns CDR1 SGHRS and CDR2 YFSETQ. With V trimmed by 2 bases and J by 5 bases, 6 bases remained unmatched. CDR3 nucleotides: TGCGCCAGCAGCTTAGGACTAGCGGGAGCTATGGAGACCCAGTACTTC. It yields the protein CASSLGLAGAMETQYF. Complete variable domain (other parts from reference TRBV5-1 and TRBJ2-5): KAGVTQTPRYLIKTRGQQVTLSCSPISGHRSVSWYQQTPGQGLQFLFEYFSETQRNKGNFPGRFSGRQFSNSRSEMNVSTLELGDSALYLCASSLGLAGAMETQYFGPGTRLLVL.

The rearrangement uses TRBV5-1 and TRBJ2-5; 7 bases agree with TRBD2. This CDR3 has 15 residues. CDR1 is SGHRS, CDR2 YFSETQ, per germline. V shed 4 bases, J shed 3 bases, and the junction held 9 bases outside the gene matches. The CDR3 sequence: CASSVSGTFEETQYF. The DNA for the CDR3 is TGCGCCAGCAGCGTAAGCGGGACTTTTGAAGAGACCCAGTACTTC.

The chain carries TRBV6-5 and TRBJ1-2, with unresolved D. Trimming took off 8 bases at V and 3 bases at J, with 16 bases between the two ends. CDR1 is MNHEY, CDR2 SVGAGI, per germline. The CDR3 has 14 amino acids. Written as DNA, the CDR3 is TGTGCCAGCTCCCGGAGCCGGGGAGACTATGGCTACACCTTC. It encodes CASSRSRGDYGYTF.

About this clone itself: The sample contains more than one DNA sequence encoding this CDR3. The chain combines TRBV6-5 with TRBJ2-3, with 8 bases lining up with TRBD2. The germline V gene has CDR1 MNHEY and CDR2 SVGAGI. V shed 8 bases and J 0 bases; nucleotides not matched to a gene: 4. The CDR3 consists of 14 residues. The CDR3 DNA reads TGTGCCAGCCGGCTAGCGGGTAGCACAGATACGCAGTATTTT. Protein sequence: CASRLAGSTDTQYF.

The chain joins TRBV10-3 to TRBJ1-1; TRBD1 agrees at 8 bases. Germline loops: CDR1 ENHRY, CDR2 SYGVKD. The CDR3 sequence is 14 residues long. With 6 bases clipped from V and 1 base from J, the junction kept 4 bases outside the gene matches. The chain's CDR3 is CAIRPGTGNTEAFF. As DNA, the CDR3 is TGTGCCATCAGACCCGGGACAGGGAACACTGAAGCTTTCTTT.

V gene TRBV6-6 combines with J gene TRBJ2-3; D possibly corresponds to TRBD2 (5 bases). The CDR3 is 15 residues long. Per germline, CDR1 MNHNY and CDR2 SVGAGI (reference sequence). Trimming took off 4 bases at V and 5 bases at J, with 16 bases between the two ends. In DNA, the CDR3 is TGTGCCAGCAGTTCCCTCTGGGCGGGTGGAGATACGCAGTATTTT. Encoded protein: CASSSLWAGGDTQYF.

CDR3 in amino acids: CASSLGAAELQGYSPLHF. The DNA of the CDR3 is TGTGCCAGCAGCTTAGGTGCCGCGGAGTTACAGGGGTATTCACCCCTCCACTTT. V is TRBV11-2 and J is TRBJ1-6; 7 nucleotides align to TRBD1. Per germline, CDR1 SGHAT and CDR2 FQNNGV. CDR3 length: 18 residues. V lost 1 base to trimming and J lost 8 bases; unmatched junction nucleotides: 14.

This clone turned up a few times. CDR3 protein: CASSEAYRGYEQYF. CDR3 in DNA: TGTGCCAGCAGTGAAGCTTACAGGGGGTACGAGCAGTACTTC. The rearrangement links TRBV6-1 to TRBJ2-7, with 8 nucleotides matching TRBD1. Germline trimming cut 0 bases from V and 4 bases from J; bases unmatched to any gene: 2. The CDR3 loop spans 14 amino acids. In germline, CDR1 is MNHNS, CDR2 SASEGT.